This T cell receptor (beta chain) derives from a study of T cell responses to AZD1222 COVID-19 vaccine. The data were produced by immunoSEQ multiplex PCR, yet TCRdb's version contains in-frame clones alone and is incomplete. The data show roughly 120,000 clones, approximately 90% seen once. Comments on this clone: Antigen: not known.

The ends lost 1 base at V and 4 bases at J; junction bases unmatched: 6. Germline values: CDR1 SGHVS, CDR2 FNYEAQ. The CDR3 runs 15 residues. Study-wide results and limits: Only a handful of AZD1222 recipients, six or seven in all, had baseline seropositivity. Clonal diversity was possibly underestimated; the donors were predominantly white British and more often female. Repertoire samples came only from after the peak T cell response.

The sequence came from an adult in good health. The sample consisted of peripheral blood, taken on day 0 of AZD1222 vaccination. J is TRBJ2-5 and V is TRBV7-6; 7 nucleotides align to TRBD1. The CDR3 DNA reads TGTGCCAGCAGCTTAGAGGGGGCAGGGATAGAGACCCAGTACTTC. Translation: CASSLEGAGIETQYF.